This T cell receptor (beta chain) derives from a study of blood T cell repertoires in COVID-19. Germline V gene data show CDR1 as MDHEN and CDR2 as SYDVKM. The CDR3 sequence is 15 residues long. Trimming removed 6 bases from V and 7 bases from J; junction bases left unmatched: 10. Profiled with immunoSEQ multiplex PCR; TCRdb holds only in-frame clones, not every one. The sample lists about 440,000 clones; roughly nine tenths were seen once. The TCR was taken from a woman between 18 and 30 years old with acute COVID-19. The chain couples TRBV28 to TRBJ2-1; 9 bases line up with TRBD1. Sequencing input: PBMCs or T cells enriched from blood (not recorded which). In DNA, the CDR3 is TGTGCCAGCAGCCTAAACACCGGGACAGGGAATGAGCAGTTCTTC. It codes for CASSLNTGTGNEQFF.